Listed here are 16 T cell receptor beta chains from one sample, sequenced in a study of response to subunit inactivated influenza vaccine. TCRdb ran MiXCR on the RT-PCR reads and lists one entry per CDR3 protein. The sample includes some 500,000 distinct CDR3 sequences, 25% seen only once; the top ten take 1.5% to 2%. The sequences come from CD4+ T cells sorted from PBMCs, collected around 5 days after vaccination. These TCRs come from a man aged 50 to 59 who received an inactivated influenza vaccine.

J is TRBJ2-3 and V is TRBV18; 11 bases map to TRBD1. The junction had 1 base not matched to a gene; V was cut back by 2 bases and J by 3 bases. The CDR3 runs to 15 residues. Per germline, CDR1 KGHSH and CDR2 LQKENI. The DNA of the CDR3 is TGTGCCAGCTCACCAGGACAGGGGGCAACAGATACGCAGTATTTT. Its protein is CASSPGQGATDTQYF.

The chain employs TRBV4-3 and TRBJ2-1; D ambiguous. The V and J ends lost 2 bases and 3 bases respectively, with 2 bases between them. This CDR3 contains 12 residues. The germline V gene encodes CDR1 LGHNA and CDR2 YSLEER. CDR3 sequence reads: CASSQHYNEQFF. As DNA, the CDR3 is TGCGCCAGCAGCCAACACTACAATGAGCAGTTCTTC.

This clonotype has just a few counts. The gene calls are TRBV7-2 and TRBJ1-6; 7 positions match TRBD1. Germline CDR1 SGHTA, CDR2 FQGNSA. J lost 10 bases, V lost 1 base, and 10 bases had no gene match. CDR3 size: 16 residues. CDR3 loop: CASSLGTGEVKSPLHF. The DNA of the CDR3 is TGTGCCAGCAGCTTAGGAACAGGGGAGGTTAAATCACCCCTCCACTTT.

The CDR3 bases are TGTGCCAGCAGTTTGGGGACCTTAAGGGGCTACACCTTC. Residues: CASSLGTLRGYTF. The genes are TRBV28 and TRBJ1-2; D is possibly TRBD1 (5 bases). CDR3 size: 13 residues. Germline CDR1 is MDHEN and CDR2 is SYDVKM. The V gene lost 3 bases and the J gene lost 8 bases, with 13 bases spanning the gap.

This clonotype was counted a few times. V usage is TRBV7-9 and J usage is TRBJ2-1; 8 nucleotides agree with TRBD1. The CDR3 sequence is 15 residues long. CDR1 and CDR2 from the germline V gene are SEHNR and FQNEAQ (reference sequence). The V segment lost 5 bases and the J segment 3 bases; nucleotides outside the gene matches: 6. The CDR3 DNA is TGTGCCAGCAGCCCGGACAGGGTTTTCTACAATGAGCAGTTCTTC. Translated: CASSPDRVFYNEQFF. Full variable domain (remainder filled in from reference TRBV7-9 and TRBJ2-1): DTGVSQNPRHKITKRGQNVTFRCDPISEHNRLYWYRQTLGQGPEFLTYFQNEAQLEKSRLLSDRFSAERPKGSFSTLEIQRTEQGDSAMYLCASSPDRVFYNEQFFGPGTRLTVL.

Points on this clonotype: The junction and the germline gene differ at one end; a read error may be behind it. The chain has TRBV18 and TRBJ2-3; D uncertain. This CDR3 region has 14 residues. Per germline, CDR1 KGHSH and CDR2 LQKENI. The CDR3 spells CASSRAFSTDTQSF. The DNA for the CDR3 is TGTGCCAGCTCACGGGCCTTTAGCACAGATACGCAGTCTTTT.

The table lists this clonotype with many counts. The genes are TRBV7-2 and TRBJ2-2; D perhaps matches TRBD1 (5 bases). Germline V gene lookup returns CDR1 SGHTA and CDR2 FQGNSA. This CDR3 spans 14 amino acids. V was trimmed by 0 bases and J by 6 bases, leaving 8 bases between them. The CDR3 spells CASSLAQGPGELFF. The CDR3 DNA reads TGTGCCAGCAGCTTAGCGCAGGGCCCCGGGGAGCTGTTTTTT.

Only a few counts were recorded for this clonotype. The V and J genes are TRBV5-5 and TRBJ1-2; possibly TRBD1 for D (5 bases). V was clipped by 4 bases and J by 6 bases, with 19 bases between them. This CDR3 contains 15 residues. CDR1 is SGHKS and CDR2 is YYEKEE in the germline V gene (reference sequence). CDR3 loop: CASSLQTGTLHGYTF. The CDR3 coding sequence is TGTGCCAGCAGCCTCCAAACCGGGACCCTCCATGGCTACACCTTC.

The genes are TRBV6-1 and TRBJ2-2, with D possibly matching TRBD1 (6 bases). Germline V gene data show CDR1 as MNHNS and CDR2 as SASEGT. V was shortened by 4 bases and J by 6 bases, with 9 bases between the two germline ends. The CDR3 length is 13 residues. The CDR3 protein is CASSAPGAGELFF. In DNA, the CDR3 is TGTGCCAGCAGTGCGCCAGGGGCCGGGGAGCTGTTTTTT.

This clonotype was detected only a few times. The chain joins TRBV20-1 to TRBJ2-7; 9 bases are a match to TRBD2. Germline-derived CDR1 and CDR2 are DFQATT and SNEGSKA (reference sequence). J was trimmed by 4 bases and V by 3 bases; bases with no gene match: 16. CDR3 size: 17 residues. The CDR3 protein is CSARDLTFSGSGYEQYF. In DNA, the CDR3 is TGCAGTGCTAGGGACCTTACGTTTAGCGGGAGTGGGTACGAGCAGTACTTC.

The chain has TRBV6-1 and TRBJ2-7; D may be TRBD1 (6 bases). In germline, CDR1 is MNHNS, CDR2 SASEGT. CDR3 length: 15 amino acids. The germline V and J ends were trimmed by 4 bases and 0 bases, with 13 bases remaining between them. The CDR3: CASSARTENSYEQYF. The CDR3 DNA follows: TGTGCCAGCAGTGCCCGGACAGAGAACTCCTACGAGCAGTACTTC.

This clonotype was recorded a few times. This chain links TRBV14 with TRBJ2-2, with 7 nucleotides matching TRBD2. From germline, CDR1 is SGHDN and CDR2 FVKESK. This CDR3 is 15 amino acids long. V shed 2 bases, J shed 4 bases, and the junction held 4 bases outside the gene matches. This CDR3 reads CASSQRGSRTGELFF. CDR3 DNA sequence: TGTGCCAGCAGCCAACGCGGGAGTCGCACCGGGGAGCTGTTTTTT.

The chain has TRBV20-1 and TRBJ2-7; D remains unclear. From germline, CDR1 is DFQATT and CDR2 SNEGSKA (reference sequence). Trimming pared 0 bases from V and 6 bases from J, leaving 6 bases between. This CDR3 contains 11 residues. The CDR3 coding sequence is TGCAGTGCTAGAGATCACCCCGAGCAGTACTTC. This codes for CSARDHPEQYF.

In this sample, this clonotype turned up a few times. The V and J genes are TRBV7-8 and TRBJ2-1; perhaps D is TRBD1 or TRBD2 (6 bases each). Germline V gives CDR1 SGHVS, CDR2 FQNEAQ. This CDR3 region has 15 residues. Trimming stripped 6 bases from V and 13 bases from J, with 25 bases between. In DNA form, the CDR3 reads TGTGCCAGCAGTTCAGACCGGGGGCCTTTTCGTTTCCAGTTCTTC. Residues: CASSSDRGPFRFQFF.

The V call is TRBV4-2, the J call TRBJ2-1, with TRBD2 matching 10 bases. The germline V gene encodes CDR1 LGHNA and CDR2 YNFKEQ. Unmatched junction bases numbered 8, after V lost 4 bases and J lost 5 bases. This CDR3 spans 16 amino acids. The CDR3 nucleotides are TGTGCCAGCAGCCTATCCGGGACTAGCGCCAACAATGAGCAGTTCTTC. Amino acid sequence: CASSLSGTSANNEQFF.

The J gene is TRBJ2-7, the V gene TRBV28; 8 bases are shared with TRBD2. The germline V gene has CDR1 MDHEN and CDR2 SYDVKM. J was trimmed by 6 bases and V by 2 bases; bases with no gene match: 15. The CDR3 contains 17 residues. CDR3 sequence reads: CASSLRGERGFILEQYF. CDR3 bases: TGTGCCAGCAGTTTACGGGGGGAGCGGGGGTTTATCCTCGAGCAGTACTTC.